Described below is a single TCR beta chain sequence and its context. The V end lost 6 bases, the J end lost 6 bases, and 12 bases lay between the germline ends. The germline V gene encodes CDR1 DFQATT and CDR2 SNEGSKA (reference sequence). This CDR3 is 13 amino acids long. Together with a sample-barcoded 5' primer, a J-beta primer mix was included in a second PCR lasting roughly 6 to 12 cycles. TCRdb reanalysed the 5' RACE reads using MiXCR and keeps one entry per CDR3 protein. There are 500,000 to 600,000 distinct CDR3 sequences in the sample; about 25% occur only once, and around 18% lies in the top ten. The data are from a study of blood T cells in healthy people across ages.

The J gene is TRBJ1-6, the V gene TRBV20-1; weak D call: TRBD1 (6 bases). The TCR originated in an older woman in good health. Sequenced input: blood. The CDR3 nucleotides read TGCAGTGCACTGACAGGATTTAATTCACCCCTCCACTTT. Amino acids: CSALTGFNSPLHF.